Given below is one T cell receptor (beta chain) in context. The source of the sample is a study of T cells in Graves' hyperthyroidism and ophthalmopathy. What was amplified from RNA transcripts were TCR beta CDR3 regions. HTBI primers were used for first-round RT-PCR of the TCR CDR3. TCRdb reanalysed the multiplex PCR reads using MiXCR and keeps one entry per CDR3 protein. The profile shows hundreds of thousands of distinct CDR3 sequences, less than 25% of them singletons. The CDR3 contains 15 residues. Per germline, CDR1 SEHNR and CDR2 FQNEAQ (reference sequence). The V end was cut by 1 base, the J end by 5 bases, with 14 bases between.

The specimen was blood. The sequence derives from a man aged 30 to 39 with Graves' ophthalmopathy. This chain connects TRBV7-9 to TRBJ1-1, with a tentative D call TRBD1 (6 bases). For the CDR3, the DNA is TGTGCCAGCAGCTTAGGATGGGGGCGCAGGACTGAAGCTTTCTTT. Amino acid sequence: CASSLGWGRRTEAFF. Full variable domain (rest looked up from reference TRBV7-9 and TRBJ1-1): DTGVSQNPRHKITKRGQNVTFRCDPISEHNRLYWYRQTLGQGPEFLTYFQNEAQLEKSRLLSDRFSAERPKGSFSTLEIQRTEQGDSAMYLCASSLGWGRRTEAFFGQGTRLTVV.